This T cell receptor beta chain appears in the sequencing data of a study of T cell repertoires in cytomegalovirus infection. About the research overall: Researchers turned to recently identified HLA-C-restricted CMV epitopes as well as well-studied HLA-B-restricted ones. Based on public TCR beta signatures, there were indications of CMV infection and of a matching HLA type.

TCRdb re-derived calls from the reads in MiXCR, one entry per CDR3 protein. The sample contains about 270,000 distinct CDR3 sequences, under 25% of which appear only once. CDR1 and CDR2 (germline): SGHTA, FQGNSA. The CDR3 loop spans 15 amino acids. Trimming pared 5 bases from V and 0 bases from J, leaving 13 bases between. Overall study results and limits: The ex vivo response showed dominance by HLA-C-restricted CMV-specific TCR beta clonotypes. Individuals carrying CMV plus the relevant HLA were identified by cumulative frequency of public TCR beta families.

Only a few counts were recorded for this clonotype. The antigen is not known. The sequence came from a human donor in good health (CMV status not recorded). Some clones in this sample may be carry-over from other donors' samples. The chain has TRBV7-2 and TRBJ1-2; D is possibly TRBD1 (5 bases). Material: cultured PBMCs, obtained from culture after CMV antigen stimulation. The DNA of the CDR3 is TGTGCCAGCAGCCCGCCGGGGGGTACTAACTATGGCTACACCTTC. Amino acid sequence: CASSPPGGTNYGYTF.